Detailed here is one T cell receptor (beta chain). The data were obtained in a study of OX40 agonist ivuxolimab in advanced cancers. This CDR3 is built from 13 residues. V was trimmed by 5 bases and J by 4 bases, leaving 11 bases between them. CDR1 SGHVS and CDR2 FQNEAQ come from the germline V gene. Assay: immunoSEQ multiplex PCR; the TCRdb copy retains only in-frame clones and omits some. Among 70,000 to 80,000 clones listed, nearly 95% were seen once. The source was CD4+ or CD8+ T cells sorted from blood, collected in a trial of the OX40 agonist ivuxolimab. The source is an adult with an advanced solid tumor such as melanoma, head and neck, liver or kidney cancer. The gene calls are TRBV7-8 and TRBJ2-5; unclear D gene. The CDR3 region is CASSRNYGETQYF. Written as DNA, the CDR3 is TGTGCCAGCAGCCGGAACTATGGAGAGACCCAGTACTTC.